Sequencing of this TCR beta chain was carried out in a study of blood T cell repertoires in COVID-19. In the study overall: Collection of acute and convalescent COVID-19 samples took place in the United States, Italy and Spain. Sources were T cells, B-cell-depleted T cells, or PBMCs; the material itself was cDNA or gDNA.

CDR1 and CDR2 (germline): LGHDT, YNNKEL (reference sequence). J gave up 10 bases and V 1 base, and 6 bases lay outside the gene matches. The CDR3 extends over 16 amino acids. Authors' analysis steps: Amplifying reference gene primers gave estimates of nucleated cell counts. Only in-frame clones appear in the TCRdb table, and some are missing; sequencing was by immunoSEQ multiplex PCR. That table gives V, J and clone size, and the DNA gave D and trimming. The sample has approximately 300,000 clones, roughly 90% seen once. The specimen was peripheral blood. This TCR came from a man younger than 30 who had recovered from COVID-19. The gene calls are TRBV3-1 (or the pseudogene TRBV3-2) and TRBJ1-6, with TRBD1 identical over 11 bases. CDR3 in DNA: TGTGCCAGCAGCCAAGGGAGGGACAGGGGGGGATCACCCCTCCACTTT. This sequence encodes CASSQGRDRGGSPLHF.